This paragraph covers one TCR beta chain sequence. Each participant's cohort was designated according to participant-reported clinical history. This sample is drawn from a study of blood T cell repertoires in COVID-19. TCRdb's copy holds only in-frame clones and misses some; the assay was immunoSEQ multiplex PCR. Here the sample spans about 160,000 clones, approximately 88% being singletons. With V trimmed by 5 bases and J by 1 base, 4 bases remained unmatched. Per germline, CDR1 SEHNR and CDR2 FQNEAQ (reference sequence). The CDR3 has 14 residues. The sequenced sample consisted of PBMCs or T cells enriched from blood (not recorded which). This clonotype was obtained from a woman aged 50 to 60 who had recovered from COVID-19. The chain combines TRBV7-9 with TRBJ1-1, with 7 bases aligning to TRBD1. CDR3 sequence reads: CASSQRTGNTEAFF. For the CDR3, the DNA is TGTGCCAGCAGCCAACGGACAGGGAACACTGAAGCTTTCTTT.